The sequence of this TCR beta chain was determined in a study of blood T cell repertoires in COVID-19. This table comes from immunoSEQ multiplex PCR, and its TCRdb copy is limited to in-frame clones, with some not included. This table has about 68,000 clones, roughly 89% appearing once. J was trimmed by 7 bases and V by 2 bases; bases with no gene match: 2. The CDR3 loop spans 12 amino acids. The V gene's germline CDR1 is MDHEN and CDR2 SYDVKM. The sequence was collected from a man aged 25-40 years with acute or convalescent COVID-19. The J gene is TRBJ2-7, the V gene TRBV28, with TRBD1 matching over 7 bases. Sequenced material: peripheral blood. CDR3 region: CASSLTTGEQYF. Written as DNA, the CDR3 is TGTGCCAGCAGTTTAACGACAGGGGAGCAGTACTTC.